The clone carrying this T cell receptor (delta chain) appeared a few times. What it binds is unknown. After alphabeta T cell depletion, CD3+ Vdelta1+ Vdelta2- thymocytes were sorted. Purity of the sorted Vdelta1+ thymocytes ranged from roughly 98% to 99.6%. Sequences come from RNA converted to cDNA by reverse transcription. Pooled V-gene forward primers with one constant-region reverse primer generated the CDR3 amplicons by multiplex PCR. TCRdb applied CATT to the multiplex PCR reads for clone calling. This sample has just under 55,000 delta-chain clones, with 15% found just once. This sample was taken from a study of Vδ1+ human thymocytes. Study-level points and caveats: Donors shared many TRG clonotypes but few TRD clonotypes. In the thymus, TRG and TRD repertoires looked highly polyclonal with Gaussian CDR3 lengths. Thymic delta-chain repertoires held roughly 20% Vdelta2 sequences and few Vdelta3, despite high sort purity.

CDR1 is TSWWSYY and CDR2 is QGS in the germline V gene. V lost 4 bases to trimming and J lost 3 bases; unmatched junction nucleotides: 18. The length of the CDR3 is 20 residues. The origin of this receptor is a boy under three years old who had congenital heart surgery. The chain recombines TRDV1 with TRDJ2; 9 positions agree with TRDD3. The sample taken for sequencing was Vdelta1+ gamma-delta thymocytes from the thymus. Subset specified: FACS-sorted CD3+ TCRalphabeta- TCRVdelta1+ TCRVdelta2- thymocytes. CDR3 sequence: CALGVLPDVYWGTMTAQLFF. The CDR3 nucleotides read TGTGCTCTTGGGGTACTACCGGATGTGTACTGGGGGACCATGACAGCACAACTCTTCTTT.